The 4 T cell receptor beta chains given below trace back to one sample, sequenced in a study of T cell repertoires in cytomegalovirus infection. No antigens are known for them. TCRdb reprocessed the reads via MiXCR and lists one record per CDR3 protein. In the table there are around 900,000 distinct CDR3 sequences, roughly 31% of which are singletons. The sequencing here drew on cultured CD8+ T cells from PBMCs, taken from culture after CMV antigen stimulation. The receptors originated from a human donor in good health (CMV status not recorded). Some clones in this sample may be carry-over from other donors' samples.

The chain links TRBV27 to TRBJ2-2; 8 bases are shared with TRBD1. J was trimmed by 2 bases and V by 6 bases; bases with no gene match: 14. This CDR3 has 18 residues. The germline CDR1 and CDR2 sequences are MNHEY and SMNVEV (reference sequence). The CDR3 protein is CASSETGVKLPNTGELFF. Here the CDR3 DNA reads TGTGCCAGCAGCGAGACAGGGGTAAAGCTTCCTAACACCGGGGAGCTGTTTTTT.

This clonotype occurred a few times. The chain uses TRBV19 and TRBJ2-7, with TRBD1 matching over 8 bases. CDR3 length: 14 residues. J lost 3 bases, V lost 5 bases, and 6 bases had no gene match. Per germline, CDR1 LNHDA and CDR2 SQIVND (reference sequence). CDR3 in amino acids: CASSAGTGLYEQYF. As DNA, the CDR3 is TGTGCCAGTAGTGCCGGGACAGGCCTCTACGAGCAGTACTTC.

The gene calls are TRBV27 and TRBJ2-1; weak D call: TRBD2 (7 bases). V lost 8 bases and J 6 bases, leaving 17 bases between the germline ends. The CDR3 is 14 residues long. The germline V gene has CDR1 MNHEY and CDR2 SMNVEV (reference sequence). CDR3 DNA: TGTGCCAGCGCCAGGGGAGGGGGGCCCAATGAGCAGTTCTTC. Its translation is CASARGGGPNEQFF.

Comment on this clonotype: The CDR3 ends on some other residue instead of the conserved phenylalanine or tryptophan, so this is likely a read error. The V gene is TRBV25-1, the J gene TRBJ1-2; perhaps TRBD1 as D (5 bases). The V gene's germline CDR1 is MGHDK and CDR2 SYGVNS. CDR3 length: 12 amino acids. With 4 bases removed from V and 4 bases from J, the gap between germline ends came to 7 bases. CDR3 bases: TGTGCCAGCAGTGGTACAGGCTATGGCTACACCATC. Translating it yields CASSGTGYGYTI.